The T cell receptor (beta chain) under discussion was sequenced for a study of shared clonotypes between healthy human individuals. Turning to the study itself: Researchers assigned three CD4 naive, three CD4 memory, two CD8 naive and one CD8 memory plate to each donor.

On this clone itself: Its antigen is not known.

Sorted-subset replicate PCR reactions were performed with about 190 ng DNA, corresponding to 30,000 to 35,000 T cell genomes. Original methodology: Junction-only sequences without quality scores were provided by ImmunoSEQ, so filtering was different. This table comes from immunoSEQ multiplex PCR, and its TCRdb copy is limited to in-frame clones, with some not included. The DNA gave D and trimming, while V, J and clone size come from that table. Counted here are about 2 million clones, about 95% occurring once; the ten biggest clones make up around 1.1%. CD45RO-negative cells were positively selected for CCR7, leaving out terminally differentiated effector memory CD45RA+ cells. The study, taken as a whole, reports: Estimated clonotype richness was generally higher in naive than memory subsets.

Trimming left V 8 bases short and J 5 bases short, with 19 bases between. The CDR3 loop spans 14 amino acids. The germline V gene has CDR1 MNHNY and CDR2 SVGAGI (reference sequence). The source of this sequence is a man aged 18 to 35 in good health. The chain combines TRBV6-6 with TRBJ2-7, with D possibly being TRBD2 (6 bases). Material for sequencing was naive CD8+ T cells sorted from blood. The CDR3 sequence is CASSNRSRGNEQYF. In DNA form, the CDR3 reads TGTGCCAGCTCAAACAGGTCCCGGGGGAACGAGCAGTACTTC.